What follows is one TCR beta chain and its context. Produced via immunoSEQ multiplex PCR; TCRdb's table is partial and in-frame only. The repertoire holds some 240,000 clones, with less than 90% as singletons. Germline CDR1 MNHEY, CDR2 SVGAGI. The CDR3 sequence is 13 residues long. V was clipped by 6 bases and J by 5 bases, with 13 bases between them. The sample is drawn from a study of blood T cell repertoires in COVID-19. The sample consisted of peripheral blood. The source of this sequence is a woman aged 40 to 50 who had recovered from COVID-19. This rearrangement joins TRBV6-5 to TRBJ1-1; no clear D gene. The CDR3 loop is CASRVGGRTEAFF. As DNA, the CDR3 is TGTGCCAGCAGGGTTGGAGGGAGGACTGAAGCTTTCTTT.